This is a list of T cell receptor beta chains from one sample in a study of molecular identifiers for immune sequencing clone quantification. TCRdb redid the calling of the PCR reads with MiXCR, one entry per CDR3 protein. The sample yields about 97,000 distinct CDR3 sequences, roughly a quarter seen once. Sequences were obtained from naive CD8+ T cells from blood, with Jurkat cell RNA spiked in. These receptors originate from a human donor in good health. Some libraries in this study had Jurkat cell RNA spiked in. CDR3s include the opening cysteine and the closing phenylalanine or tryptophan. Fields, in order: clone size, D gene, J gene, V gene, CDR3 protein, CDR3 DNA. The D gene is left open where the match is weak. Expanded clones are given a class, and other clones once, few, many or no size at all.

many,.,TRBJ2-3,TRBV24-1,CATSGRGEGKDTQYF,TGTGCCACCAGCGGAAGGGGGGAGGGCAAAGATACGCAGTATTTT
many,.,TRBJ1-3,TRBV9,CASSVGVWGSESSGNTIYF,TGTGCCAGCAGCGTAGGAGTCTGGGGCTCGGAAAGCTCTGGAAACACCATATATTTT
.,.,TRBJ1-1,TRBV19,CAVWRNTEAFF,TGTGCCGTTTGGAGGAACACTGAAGCTTTCTTT
many,.,TRBJ2-7,TRBV20-1,CSARADYSYEQYF,TGCAGTGCTAGAGCAGACTACTCCTACGAGCAGTACTTC
.,.,TRBJ2-7,TRBV7-4,CASSDNRTPGIQQYF,TGTGCCAGCAGTGATAACCGGACCCCCGGAATTCAGCAGTACTTC
many,TRBD1,TRBJ1-1,TRBV4-3,CASSQGPTGTTEAFF,TGCGCCAGCAGCCAAGGTCCGACAGGGACCACTGAAGCTTTCTTT
.,.,TRBJ2-6,TRBV19,CASRDSFSGATVLTF,TGTGCCAGTAGAGACTCCTTCTCTGGGGCCACCGTCCTGACCTTC
.,.,TRBJ1-5,TRBV6-4,CASNYKLAGRQPQHF,TGTGCCAGCAATTACAAACTGGCAGGGAGACAGCCCCAGCATTTT
many,.,TRBJ2-5,TRBV4-3,CASSQGFARPLETQYF,TGCGCCAGCAGCCAAGGGTTTGCTCGACCCCTGGAGACCCAGTACTTC
many,.,TRBJ1-1,TRBV9,CASSVGGGPVTEAFF,TGTGCCAGCAGCGTAGGGGGGGGCCCCGTCACTGAAGCTTTCTTT